This T cell receptor beta chain was found in a study of blood T cell repertoires in COVID-19. Study context: Collection of acute and convalescent COVID-19 samples took place in the United States, Italy and Spain.

Germline V gene sequence: CDR1 SGDLS, CDR2 YYNGEE. With 3 bases removed from V and 9 bases from J, the gap between germline ends came to 13 bases. This CDR3 contains 13 residues. Data came from immunoSEQ multiplex PCR; TCRdb stores just in-frame clones and leaves some out. The sample includes around 320,000 clones, around 90% of them seen just once. This sequence originates from a man aged 18 to 35 with active or convalescent COVID-19. Specimen: peripheral blood. The gene calls are TRBV9 and TRBJ1-3, with a possible D match to TRBD1 (5 bases). The CDR3 reads CASSDPAGTTIYF. The CDR3 bases are TGTGCCAGCAGCGATCCGGCGGGGACCACCATATATTTT.